The 25 T cell receptor beta chains presented below share a single source sample, sequenced in a study of T-cell reconstitution after alpha-beta-depleted transplantation in children. Library preparation (for TCRbeta) was performed with unique molecular identifiers. One entry per CDR3 protein, called by TCRdb with MiXCR from the PCR reads. The repertoire holds some 600,000 distinct CDR3 sequences, with about an eighth as singletons. Material: PBMCs, mostly from graft donor cells, obtained 360 days after TCRalphabeta/CD19-depleted stem cell transplant. The receptors stem from a male patient younger than 18 who had a stem cell transplant for acute myeloid leukemia, so the T cells may come from the graft donor.

This clonotype was seen only a few times. The V gene is TRBV10-3, the J gene TRBJ2-7, with 8 bases identical to TRBD1. The CDR3 has 13 amino acids. Germline values: CDR1 ENHRY, CDR2 SYGVKD. Losses at the gene ends were 7 bases for V and 2 bases for J; bases not matched to a gene: 4. CDR3 amino acids: CAITPTGAYEQYF. The CDR3 bases are TGTGCCATCACCCCGACAGGGGCCTACGAGCAGTACTTC.

The gene calls are TRBV5-6 and TRBJ2-3; D gene ambiguous. The CDR3 has 11 residues. The germline V gene encodes CDR1 SGHDT and CDR2 YYEEEE. Trimming removed 4 bases at V and 7 bases at J, with 7 bases between. This CDR3 is CASSLSNTQYF. In DNA form, the CDR3 reads TGTGCCAGCAGCCTTTCAAATACGCAGTATTTT.

A remark on this clonotype: This clone may be a read error of a much larger clone one base away. The chain couples TRBV28 to TRBJ1-5; the D is unclear. The CDR3 is made up of 15 amino acids. The V gene's germline CDR1 is MDHEN and CDR2 SYDVKM. V was shortened by 6 bases and J by 9 bases, with 21 bases between the two germline ends. The CDR3 bases are TGTGCCAGCAGCCCTATTCCCCGGGGAAGGCGGCCCCAGCATTTT. Translated: CASSPIPRGRRPQHF.

The V call is TRBV6-2 or TRBV6-3, the J call TRBJ2-1, with D perhaps TRBD2 (6 bases). CDR1 and CDR2 from the germline V gene are MNHEY and SVGEGT. The CDR3 sequence is 16 residues long. Trimming pared 5 bases from V and 9 bases from J, leaving 23 bases between. CDR3 DNA: TGTGCCAGCAGTACCCCCCCTAGCGTCAGTAACGGTGAGCAGTTCTTC. It is translated as CASSTPPSVSNGEQFF.

The chain has TRBV6-2 or TRBV6-3 and TRBJ2-7, with unresolved D. Per the germline V gene, CDR1 is MNHEY and CDR2 is SVGEGT. CDR3 size: 15 residues. Trimming cost V 1 base and J 3 bases, with 13 bases left between them. DNA for the CDR3: TGTGCCAGCAGTTACTGGGCAGGTCGAATCTACGAGCAGTACTTC. As protein: CASSYWAGRIYEQYF.

This clonotype was picked up a small number of times. The rearrangement links TRBV28 to TRBJ2-1; D unresolved. The ends were cut back, 10 bases at V and 2 bases at J, with 15 bases in the middle. The CDR3 is 14 residues long. Germline CDR1 reads MDHEN; CDR2 reads SYDVKM. CDR3 sequence reads: CATGPDGAYNEQFF. In DNA, the CDR3 is TGTGCCACCGGACCAGACGGCGCCTACAATGAGCAGTTCTTC.

This clonotype was seen only a few times. V and J are TRBV19 and TRBJ2-7; TRBD1 matches at 12 bases. V lost 8 bases, J lost 6 bases, and 8 bases stayed unmatched. Germline V gene data show CDR1 as LNHDA and CDR2 as SQIVND (reference sequence). This CDR3 is 14 amino acids long. CDR3 in amino acids: CASGTGGPLLEQYF. The CDR3 DNA is TGTGCCAGTGGGACAGGGGGCCCCCTCCTCGAGCAGTACTTC. Looking up the rest from reference TRBV19 and TRBJ2-7 gives the full variable domain: DGGITQSPKYLFRKEGQNVTLSCEQNLNHDAMYWYRQDPGQGLRLIYYSQIVNDFQKGDIAEGYSVSREKKESFPLTVTSAQKNPTAFYLCASGTGGPLLEQYFGPGTRLTVT.

This clonotype has at least ten counts. V is TRBV7-2 and J is TRBJ2-7; D not certain. CDR3 length equals 13 residues. V was shortened by 2 bases and J by 4 bases, with 9 bases between the two germline ends. The germline V gene has CDR1 SGHTA and CDR2 FQGNSA. The CDR3 coding sequence is TGTGCCAGCAGCTTATCATCGAGTTACGAGCAGTACTTC. Translation: CASSLSSSYEQYF. Drawing the rest from reference TRBV7-2 and TRBJ2-7, the complete variable domain is GAGVSQSPSNKVTEKGKDVELRCDPISGHTALYWYRQSLGQGLEFLIYFQGNSAPDKSGLPSDRFSAERTGGSVSTLTIQRTQQEDSAVYLCASSLSSSYEQYFGPGTRLTVT.

The genes are TRBV19 and TRBJ2-2, with 7 bases identical to TRBD2. J gave up 0 bases and V 5 bases, and 15 bases lay outside the gene matches. The CDR3 totals 19 residues. Germline CDR1 LNHDA, CDR2 SQIVND (reference sequence). This chain's CDR3 is CASSALSGPIAANTGELFF. The CDR3 DNA is TGTGCCAGTAGTGCCCTTAGCGGGCCCATCGCTGCGAACACCGGGGAGCTGTTTTTT.

This clonotype was observed at least ten times. The chain uses TRBV4-2 and TRBJ2-4; D is possibly TRBD1 (5 bases). The length of the CDR3 is 18 residues. Between the trimmed V and J ends, which lost 0 bases and 1 base, there was a span of 16 bases. CDR1 and CDR2 (germline): LGHNA, YNFKEQ. CDR3: CASSQDPAGIGAKNIQYF. The CDR3, as DNA: TGTGCCAGCAGCCAAGATCCGGCAGGGATAGGGGCCAAAAACATTCAGTACTTC.

V and J are TRBV5-1 and TRBJ2-5, with TRBD2 matching 9 bases. Germline-derived CDR1 and CDR2 are SGHRS and YFSETQ. V gave up 0 bases and J gave up 5 bases; unmatched junction bases: 8. There are 16 residues in the CDR3. Here the CDR3 reads CASSLAWTSVSETQYF. CDR3 in DNA: TGCGCCAGCAGCTTGGCATGGACTAGCGTCTCTGAGACCCAGTACTTC.

The table lists this clonotype with a few counts. The chain is built from TRBV6-2 or TRBV6-3 and TRBJ1-2, with D hard to call. CDR1 MNHEY and CDR2 SVGEGT come from the germline V gene. The CDR3 sequence is 12 residues long. V was trimmed by 5 bases and J by 13 bases, leaving 17 bases between them. In DNA, the CDR3 is TGTGCCAGCAGTCCACGACGCGAGGAGGGCACCTTC. It codes for CASSPRREEGTF.

The genes are TRBV20-1 and TRBJ1-6; D unclear. The germline V gene has CDR1 DFQATT and CDR2 SNEGSKA (reference sequence). V dropped 3 bases and J dropped 0 bases, with 3 bases sitting between them. This CDR3 is 13 amino acids long. In DNA, the CDR3 is TGCAGTGCTAGGCCCTCCTATAATTCACCCCTCCACTTT. This translates into CSARPSYNSPLHF.

A word on this clonotype: A read error is possible here, since a much larger clone lies one base away. The CDR3 sequence is CASSRDLTNTGELFF. The CDR3 coding sequence is TGTGCCAGCAGCCGGGACTTGACGAACACCGGGGAGCTGTTTTTT. J is TRBJ2-2 and V is TRBV7-3; TRBD2 is a possible D gene (6 bases). Germline V lookup: CDR1 SGHTA, CDR2 FQGTGA. Trimming removed 5 bases from V and 0 bases from J, with 10 bases in between. This CDR3 is 15 amino acids long. Drawing the rest from reference TRBV7-3 and TRBJ2-2, the complete variable domain is GAGVSQTPSNKVTEKGKYVELRCDPISGHTALYWYRQSLGQGPEFLIYFQGTGAADDSGLPNDRFFAVRPEGSVSTLKIQRTERGDSAVYLCASSRDLTNTGELFFGEGSRLTVL.

The sample holds many counts of this clonotype. The V gene is TRBV27, the J gene TRBJ2-7, with 9 bases identical to TRBD1. Per the germline V gene, CDR1 is MNHEY and CDR2 is SMNVEV (reference sequence). The CDR3 is 17 residues long. Unmatched junction bases numbered 9, after V lost 0 bases and J lost 3 bases. The CDR3, as DNA: TGTGCCAGCAGTTTATCGTGGGACAGGGTTTCCCTCTACGAGCAGTACTTC. This encodes CASSLSWDRVSLYEQYF.

This clonotype has a handful of counts. V usage is TRBV6-5 and J usage is TRBJ2-5; 9 bases agree with TRBD1. V dropped 0 bases and J dropped 7; count of bases not matched to a gene: 9. This CDR3 is 16 amino acids long. Germline V CDR1 and CDR2: MNHEY, SVGAGI. The CDR3 spells CASSYSGQGSVRTQYF. CDR3 sequence (DNA): TGTGCCAGCAGTTACTCCGGACAGGGGTCTGTTAGGACCCAGTACTTC.

This clonotype was seen only a few times. The chain combines TRBV5-5 with TRBJ2-7, with D possibly TRBD2 on 6 matching bases. Trimming pared 0 bases from V and 2 bases from J, leaving 15 bases between. Germline CDR1 SGHKS, CDR2 YYEKEE (reference sequence). This CDR3 has 16 amino acids. Here the CDR3 DNA reads TGTGCCAGCAGCTTGGGGAGAGTGGGACTTCCCTACGAGCAGTACTTC. It specifies CASSLGRVGLPYEQYF.

The chain combines TRBV7-9 with TRBJ2-5; D call uncertain. The germline CDR1 and CDR2 sequences are SEHNR and FQNEAQ (reference sequence). The CDR3 is made up of 14 amino acids. The V end lost 1 base, the J end lost 5 bases, and 11 bases lay between the germline ends. The CDR3 sequence is CASSLVPARETQYF. The CDR3 DNA follows: TGTGCCAGCAGCTTAGTTCCAGCCCGGGAGACCCAGTACTTC.

This clonotype has a handful of counts. The rearrangement joins TRBV12-3 or TRBV12-4 to TRBJ2-7; no clear D. Trimming took off 2 bases at V and 2 bases at J, with 13 bases between the two ends. This CDR3 comprises 15 residues. In DNA, the CDR3 is TGTGCCAGCAGTTTAAGAGAGACGGTGGCCTACGAGCAGTACTTC. Translation: CASSLRETVAYEQYF.

CDR3 protein: CASSQVWEGKTEAFF. CDR3 bases: TGTGCCAGCAGCCAAGTATGGGAAGGGAAAACTGAAGCTTTCTTT. J is TRBJ1-1 and V is TRBV4-2; no clear D. CDR1 is LGHNA and CDR2 is YNFKEQ in the germline V gene. The CDR3 loop spans 15 amino acids. V gave up 1 base and J gave up 5 bases, with 14 bases separating them.

This clonotype was counted many times. V gene TRBV5-1 combines with J gene TRBJ2-7; TRBD2 aligns across 7 bases. From germline, CDR1 is SGHRS and CDR2 YFSETQ. V was pared by 0 bases and J by 3 bases, with 12 bases of the junction left unmatched. CDR3 length: 17 residues. The chain's CDR3 is CASSLAVVGGRRYEQYF. The DNA of the CDR3 is TGCGCCAGCAGCTTGGCCGTAGTTGGCGGGAGACGCTACGAGCAGTACTTC. Variable domain in full (rest from reference TRBV5-1 and TRBJ2-7): KAGVTQTPRYLIKTRGQQVTLSCSPISGHRSVSWYQQTPGQGLQFLFEYFSETQRNKGNFPGRFSGRQFSNSRSEMNVSTLELGDSALYLCASSLAVVGGRRYEQYFGPGTRLTVT.

This clonotype showed up many times. V gene TRBV29-1 combines with J gene TRBJ2-7; D possibly corresponds to TRBD2 (6 bases). Germline lookup yields CDR1 SQVTM and CDR2 ANQGSEA. There are 13 residues in the CDR3. Trimming removed 3 bases at V and 5 bases at J, with 14 bases between. The CDR3 DNA reads as TGCAGCGTTGAGTTGGAGGGCAGAAACGAGCAGTACTTC. Translation gives CSVELEGRNEQYF.

This sequence joins TRBV19 and TRBJ2-1, with 14 bases identical to TRBD2. The V gene's germline CDR1 is LNHDA and CDR2 SQIVND (reference sequence). Losses at the gene ends were 2 bases for V and 0 bases for J; bases not matched to a gene: 9. The CDR3 length is 20 residues. In DNA, the CDR3 is TGTGCCAGTAGTATATCTCGACTAGCGGGAGGGCCGCGCTCCTACAATGAGCAGTTCTTC. It yields the protein CASSISRLAGGPRSYNEQFF.

This clonotype was counted many times. The chain uses TRBV29-1 and TRBJ2-2; no clear D. The V gene's germline CDR1 is SQVTM and CDR2 ANQGSEA. This CDR3 is built from 12 residues. V gave up 4 bases and J gave up 5 bases, with 8 bases separating them. The CDR3 DNA follows: TGCAGCGTTGTTGTGGGGACCGGGGAGCTGTTTTTT. Its translation: CSVVVGTGELFF.

This clonotype was picked up many times. This chain connects TRBV28 to TRBJ2-7; the D is unclear. This CDR3 spans 10 amino acids. With 10 bases removed from V and 1 base from J, the gap between germline ends came to 5 bases. The germline gives CDR1 MDHEN, CDR2 SYDVKM. In nucleotides, the CDR3 is TGTGCCACCAAGTCCTACGAGCAGTACTTC. Translating gives CATKSYEQYF.